What follows is one T cell receptor beta chain and its context. The antigen is not known. Produced via immunoSEQ multiplex PCR; TCRdb's table is partial and in-frame only. Of tens of thousands of clones listed, 80% to 85% are singletons. The donors were members of the approximately 110-subject validation cohort (separate from the roughly 680-subject first cohort). Looked up from germline, CDR1 is MGHRA and CDR2 is YSYEKL. This CDR3 comprises 16 residues. V lost 3 bases, J lost 0 bases, and 12 bases lay in between. This record comes from a study of cytomegalovirus exposure and HLA in healthy donors. Overall study: It was reported in a later analysis that the same platform had been used for the 120 validation repertoires as for the roughly 670 first-cohort repertoires. Findings and limits, study-wide: The study put around 180 TCR beta chains on its list as cytomegalovirus-associated. The classifier was said to identify cytomegalovirus status with high specificity and sensitivity.

This sequence was found in a woman between 18 and 29 years old in good health and CMV-seropositive. Sequencing was performed on PBMCs. The chain combines TRBV4-1 with TRBJ1-5, with a possible D match to TRBD1 (6 bases). In nucleotides, the CDR3 is TGCGCCAGCAGCCATGTTAGGACAGATAGCAATCAGCCCCAGCATTTT. Residues: CASSHVRTDSNQPQHF.